These 22 T cell receptor beta chains were sequenced from one sample in a study of cytomegalovirus exposure and HLA in healthy donors. Profiling relied on immunoSEQ multiplex PCR, and the TCRdb table lists in-frame clones only, not all of them. Among 60,000 to 75,000 clones listed, roughly 94% were seen once. Material: PBMCs. These TCRs come from a woman in her late teens or twenties in good health and CMV-seropositive.

The rearrangement joins TRBV28 to TRBJ1-1; no definite D call. CDR3 size: 15 residues. V was cut by 6 bases and J by 3 bases, with 17 bases left in between. The germline V gene has CDR1 MDHEN and CDR2 SYDVKM. The CDR3 protein is CASRPFKAGYTEAFF. The CDR3 DNA reads TGTGCCAGCAGACCCTTTAAGGCGGGATACACTGAAGCTTTCTTT.

The V and J genes are TRBV4-3 and TRBJ2-7; D unresolved. Germline V gene sequence: CDR1 LGHNA, CDR2 YSLEER. This CDR3 comprises 15 residues. V was trimmed by 1 base and J by 2 bases, leaving 12 bases between them. The CDR3 nucleotides read TGCGCCAGCAGCCAAGTTGTATCAGTCACCTACGAGCAGTACTTC. It is translated as CASSQVVSVTYEQYF.

The sample holds one count of this clone. The CDR3: CATPGGPGANVLTF. The CDR3 region has the DNA TGTGCCACCCCGGGGGGACCTGGGGCCAACGTCCTGACTTTC. J is TRBJ2-6 and V is TRBV28, with 7 bases that match TRBD2. From germline, CDR1 is MDHEN and CDR2 SYDVKM. V dropped 10 bases and J dropped 2; count of bases not matched to a gene: 5. The CDR3 length is 14 residues.

V and J are TRBV2 and TRBJ2-3; 9 bases fit TRBD1. Germline trimming cut 8 bases from V and 0 bases from J; bases unmatched to any gene: 9. Germline CDR1 is SNHLY and CDR2 is FYNNEI. There are 16 residues in the CDR3. CDR3: CASVGGQGFSTDTQYF. The CDR3 DNA follows: TGTGCCAGCGTTGGGGGACAGGGTTTCAGCACAGATACGCAGTATTTT.

V and J are TRBV6-1 and TRBJ2-5, with D possibly TRBD2 on 5 matching bases. Germline V gives CDR1 MNHNS, CDR2 SASEGT. With 2 bases removed from V and 4 bases from J, the gap between germline ends came to 11 bases. The CDR3 is 14 amino acids. The CDR3 here is CASSELAAGETQYF. CDR3 bases: TGTGCCAGCAGTGAACTAGCAGCCGGAGAGACCCAGTACTTC.

V and J are TRBV7-3 and TRBJ2-2; D is possibly TRBD1 (6 bases). Germline-derived CDR1 and CDR2 are SGHTA and FQGTGA. The CDR3 covers 14 residues. Between the trimmed V and J ends, which lost 6 bases and 2 bases, there was a span of 10 bases. The CDR3 spells CASRVGANTGELFF. The CDR3 coding sequence is TGTGCCAGCAGGGTGGGGGCCAACACCGGGGAGCTGTTTTTT.

The rearrangement joins TRBV27 to TRBJ2-3; 8 positions agree with TRBD1. This CDR3 has 16 residues. Trimming took 5 bases from V and 0 from J; bases not matched to a gene: 7. Germline CDR1 MNHEY, CDR2 SMNVEV (reference sequence). In DNA, the CDR3 is TGTGCCAGCAGTCCGGGACAGGAACCTAGCACAGATACGCAGTATTTT. Protein sequence: CASSPGQEPSTDTQYF.

This rearrangement joins TRBV5-6 to TRBJ2-1; 8 positions match TRBD2. V dropped 1 base and J dropped 7; count of bases not matched to a gene: 10. The CDR3 loop spans 16 amino acids. CDR1 and CDR2 from the germline V gene are SGHDT and YYEEEE. CDR3 sequence: CASSLTPSGLNNEQFF. CDR3 nucleotide sequence: TGTGCCAGCAGCTTGACCCCTAGCGGGCTAAATAATGAGCAGTTCTTC.

The chain is built from TRBV6-5 and TRBJ2-2; D is perhaps TRBD2 (5 bases). Looked up from germline, CDR1 is MNHEY and CDR2 is SVGAGI. This CDR3 comprises 16 residues. The V gene lost 4 bases and the J gene lost 6 bases, with 18 bases spanning the gap. The CDR3 coding sequence is TGTGCCAGCAGTTCGTACGGTGTCGGGATCCCCGGGGAGCTGTTTTTT. Translating it yields CASSSYGVGIPGELFF.

The chain has TRBV29-1 and TRBJ2-5, with D tentatively TRBD2 (6 bases). V was clipped by 4 bases and J by 4 bases, with 16 bases between them. Germline-derived CDR1 and CDR2 are SQVTM and ANQGSEA. This CDR3 comprises 14 residues. The CDR3 spells CSVGRGARGETQYF. In nucleotides, the CDR3 is TGCAGCGTTGGACGAGGGGCGCGGGGAGAGACCCAGTACTTC.

The rearrangement uses TRBV28 and TRBJ2-1; 8 nucleotides line up with TRBD2. Germline CDR1 and CDR2: MDHEN and SYDVKM. Trimming removed 3 bases from V and 3 bases from J; junction bases left unmatched: 4. CDR3 length equals 15 residues. The CDR3 region is CASSFSGRGYNEQFF. For the CDR3, the DNA is TGTGCCAGCAGTTTCAGCGGGAGAGGCTACAATGAGCAGTTCTTC.

This chain joins TRBV4-2 and TRBJ2-5; D remains ambiguous. This CDR3 is 18 amino acids long. Trimming took 1 base from V and 2 from J, leaving 20 bases between them. Germline CDR1 is LGHNA and CDR2 is YNFKEQ. The CDR3, as DNA: TGTGCCAGCAGCCAAGTGCCTCGGTCGGCGGCGGAGCAAGAGACCCAGTACTTC. It encodes CASSQVPRSAAEQETQYF.

This chain joins TRBV6-1 and TRBJ1-2; 8 bases are a match to TRBD1. Trimming at V came to 4 bases and at J to 6 bases, leaving 4 bases not matched to a gene. Per germline, CDR1 MNHNS and CDR2 SASEGT. The CDR3 loop spans 13 amino acids. The DNA for the CDR3 is TGTGCCAGCAGTGCGCAGGGGGCTCATGGCTACACCTTC. Its protein product is CASSAQGAHGYTF.

This chain joins TRBV2 and TRBJ2-1, with TRBD1 matching over 9 bases. Trimming at V came to 7 bases and at J to 8 bases, leaving 12 bases not matched to a gene. In germline, CDR1 is SNHLY, CDR2 FYNNEI. This CDR3 region has 15 residues. CDR3 DNA: TGTGCCAGCACAAAAGGGACAGGGATTTGGGATGAGCAGTTCTTC. Its translation: CASTKGTGIWDEQFF.

The chain carries TRBV10-3 and TRBJ2-2, with D possibly TRBD2 on 6 matching bases. The CDR3 extends over 18 amino acids. V lost 3 bases to trimming and J lost 2 bases, with 19 bases between them. Germline V gene lookup returns CDR1 ENHRY and CDR2 SYGVKD. For the CDR3, the DNA is TGTGCCATCAGTGAATCCGGGACTCACCAGCCAAACACCGGGGAGCTGTTTTTT. Protein sequence: CAISESGTHQPNTGELFF.

This clone appeared a single time. The rearrangement uses TRBV7-3 and TRBJ2-1; TRBD1 agrees at 8 bases. Germline-derived CDR1 and CDR2 are SGHTA and FQGTGA. V was clipped by 4 bases and J by 7 bases; unmatched bases: 15. The CDR3 sequence is 17 residues long. Here the CDR3 DNA reads TGTGCCAGCAGCTCCCAAAGTGGGGCAGGGGGCTTGAATGAGCAGTTCTTC. Translated, it gives CASSSQSGAGGLNEQFF.

V is TRBV9 and J is TRBJ2-1, with 12 bases lining up with TRBD2. This CDR3 contains 15 residues. Germline lookup yields CDR1 SGDLS and CDR2 YYNGEE. Germline trimming cut 2 bases from V and 7 bases from J; bases unmatched to any gene: 4. DNA for the CDR3: TGTGCCAGCAGCGTCGGACTAGCGGGGACTAATGAGCAGTTCTTC. Its translation is CASSVGLAGTNEQFF.

The rearrangement uses TRBV7-9 and TRBJ1-4; 10 bases are shared with TRBD1. This CDR3 is 18 amino acids long. The V segment lost 0 bases and the J segment 0 bases; nucleotides outside the gene matches: 4. Germline V gives CDR1 SEHNR, CDR2 FQNEAQ (reference sequence). The CDR3, as DNA: TGTGCCAGCAGCTTAGCGTCGGGACAGGGGCCAACTAATGAAAAACTGTTTTTT. It is translated as CASSLASGQGPTNEKLFF.

The chain carries TRBV10-1 and TRBJ2-7; D perhaps matches TRBD1 (5 bases). With 8 bases removed from V and 4 bases from J, the gap between germline ends came to 15 bases. CDR1 is WNHNN, CDR2 SYGVQD, per germline (reference sequence). The CDR3 covers 13 residues. DNA of the CDR3: TGCGCCAGCCCCTTAAAGGGGAAGTACGAGCAGTACTTC. It yields the protein CASPLKGKYEQYF.

This clone has only one observation. V gene TRBV28 combines with J gene TRBJ2-3, with D perhaps TRBD1 (6 bases). V was clipped by 6 bases and J by 1 base, with 8 bases between them. Per the germline V gene, CDR1 is MDHEN and CDR2 is SYDVKM. This CDR3 comprises 13 residues. CDR3 in DNA: TGTGCCAGCAGGCGGACAGGCACAGATACGCAGTATTTT. Amino acid sequence: CASRRTGTDTQYF. Using reference TRBV28 and TRBJ2-3 for the parts outside the CDR3, the full variable domain is DVKVTQSSRYLVKRTGEKVFLECVQDMDHENMFWYRQDPGLGLRLIYFSYDVKMKEKGDIPEGYSVSREKKERFSLILESASTNQTSMYLCASRRTGTDTQYFGPGTRLTVL.

The chain carries TRBV6-6 and TRBJ2-7; 8 bases agree with TRBD1. V was pared by 5 bases and J by 2 bases, with 8 bases of the junction left unmatched. CDR1 and CDR2 from the germline V gene are MNHNY and SVGAGI (reference sequence). This CDR3 spans 15 amino acids. The CDR3 coding sequence is TGTGCCAGCAGTCCGTTCGACAGGGGTACCTACGAGCAGTACTTC. It translates to CASSPFDRGTYEQYF.

The sample holds a few counts of this clone. The rearrangement uses TRBV13 and TRBJ2-1, with 8 bases lining up with TRBD2. CDR1 and CDR2 from the germline V gene are PRHDT and FYEKMQ (reference sequence). The CDR3 is 19 amino acids. V lost 6 bases, J lost 5 bases, and 21 bases stayed unmatched. The CDR3 nucleotides read TGTGCCAGCAGATGGAGGGGCAGCGGGGGCCGTAGTGGGCACAATGAGCAGTTCTTC. It yields the protein CASRWRGSGGRSGHNEQFF.